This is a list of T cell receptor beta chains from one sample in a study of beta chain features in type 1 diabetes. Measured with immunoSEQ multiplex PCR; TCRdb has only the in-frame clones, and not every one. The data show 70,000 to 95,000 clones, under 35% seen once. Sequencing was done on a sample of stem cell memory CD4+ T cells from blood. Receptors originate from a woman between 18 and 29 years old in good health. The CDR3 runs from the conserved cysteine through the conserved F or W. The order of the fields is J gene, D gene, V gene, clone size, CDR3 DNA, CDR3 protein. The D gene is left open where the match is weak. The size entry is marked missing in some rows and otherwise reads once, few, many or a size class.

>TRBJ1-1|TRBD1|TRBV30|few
TGTGCCTGGAACCGGGACAGGGGGAACACTGAAGCTTTCTTT
CAWNRDRGNTEAFF
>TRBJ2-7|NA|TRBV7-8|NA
TGTGCCAGCAGCTTACAGAAAGCCTACGAGCAGTACTTC
CASSLQKAYEQYF
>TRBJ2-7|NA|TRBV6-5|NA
TGTGCCAGCAGTTCCTCACAGGGCGCCTACGAGCAGTACTTC
CASSSSQGAYEQYF
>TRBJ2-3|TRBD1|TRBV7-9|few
TGTGCCAGCAGTCCAGGGGGAGATACGCAGTATTTT
CASSPGGDTQYF
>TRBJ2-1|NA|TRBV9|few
TGTGCCAGCAGCGTAGGACTAGGAGAGTACAATGAGCAGTTCTTC
CASSVGLGEYNEQFF
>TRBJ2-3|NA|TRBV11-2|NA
TGTGCCAGCAGCTTTATGTCTAGAAAGTTCACAGATACGCAGTATTTT
CASSFMSRKFTDTQYF
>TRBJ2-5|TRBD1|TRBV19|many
TGTGCCAGTAGCCCGGGACAGCAAGAGACCCAGTACTTC
CASSPGQQETQYF
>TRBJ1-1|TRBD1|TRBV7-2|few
TGTGCCAGCAGCGACAGGGTTAACACTGAAGCTTTCTTT
CASSDRVNTEAFF
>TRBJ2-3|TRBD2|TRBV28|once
TGTGCCAGCAGTTTCCCCGGGGGGACTCGACGTTATACGCAGTATTTT
CASSFPGGTRRYTQYF
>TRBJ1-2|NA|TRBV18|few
TGTGCCAGCTCTCCTACTTCCGGAGTGAAGTATGGCTACACCTTC
CASSPTSGVKYGYTF
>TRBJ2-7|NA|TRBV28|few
TGTGCCAGCAGTTTTCAAAACGAGCAGTACTTC
CASSFQNEQYF
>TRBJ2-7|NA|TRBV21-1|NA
TGTGCCAGCAGCAAGGGGACTAGCGCTACCTACGAGCAGTACTTC
CASSKGTSATYEQYF
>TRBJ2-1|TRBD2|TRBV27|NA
TGTGCCAGCAGTCTGGGGACTAGCGGGGTAAGGGATGAGCAGTTCTTC
CASSLGTSGVRDEQFF
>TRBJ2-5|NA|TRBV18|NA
TGTGCCAGCTCATCACAAGAGACCCAGTACTTC
CASSSQETQYF
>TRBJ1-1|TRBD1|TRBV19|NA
TGTGCCAGTAGTACGGGACAGGGGTTAGAAGCTTTCTTT
CASSTGQGLEAFF
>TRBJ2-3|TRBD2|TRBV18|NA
TGTGCCAGCTCACCATCCGCCGGACTAGCGGGCAGCACAGATACGCAGTATTTT
CASSPSAGLAGSTDTQYF
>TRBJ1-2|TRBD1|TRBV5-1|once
TGCGCCAGCAGCTTTACCCGAAATGGGGACAGGAGTAACTATGGCTACACCTTC
CASSFTRNGDRSNYGYTF
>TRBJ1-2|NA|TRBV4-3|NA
TGCGCCAGCAGCCAAAGAGGGGGGGAGTATGGCTACACCTTC
CASSQRGGEYGYTF
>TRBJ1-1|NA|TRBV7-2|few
TGTGCCAGCAGCCCTATGGGGCTTTTCGGCACTGAAGCTTTCTTT
CASSPMGLFGTEAFF
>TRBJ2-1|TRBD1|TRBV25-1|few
TGTGCCAGCAGCGACGACAGGGGGCCCTACAATGAGCAGTTCTTC
CASSDDRGPYNEQFF
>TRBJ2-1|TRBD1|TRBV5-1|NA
TGCGCCAGCAGCTCAGATGGACAGGAAAACAATGAGCAGTTCTTC
CASSSDGQENNEQFF
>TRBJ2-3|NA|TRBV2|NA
TGTGCCAGCAGCGTGGAGAGCGGCACAGATACGCAGTATTTT
CASSVESGTDTQYF
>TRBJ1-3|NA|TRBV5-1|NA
TGCGCCAGCAGCCCAAACGCGGACAGATCCTCTGGAAACACCATATATTTT
CASSPNADRSSGNTIYF
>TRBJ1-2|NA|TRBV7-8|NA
TGTGCCAGCGGCACAAGACTCTCTGAGGGCTACACCTTC
CASGTRLSEGYTF
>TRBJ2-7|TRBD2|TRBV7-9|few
TGTGCCAGCAGCTTTTCCGGGACTAGCAACGACGAGCAGTACTTC
CASSFSGTSNDEQYF
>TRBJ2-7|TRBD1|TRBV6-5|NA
TGTGCCAGCAGAGACAGGGGCCACGAGCAGTACTTC
CASRDRGHEQYF
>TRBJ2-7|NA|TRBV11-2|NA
TGTGCCAGCAGCTTAGGCTTTCTAGCGAGCGAGCAGTACTTC
CASSLGFLASEQYF
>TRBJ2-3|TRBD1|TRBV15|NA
TGTGCCACCAGCAGAGATCAGGACAGGGGCTCACTGCTGGATACGCAGTATTTT
CATSRDQDRGSLLDTQYF
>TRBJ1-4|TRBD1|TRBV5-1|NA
TGCGCCAGCAGCCGCGGGGACAGGGGAACTGGTGAAAAACTGTTTTTT
CASSRGDRGTGEKLFF
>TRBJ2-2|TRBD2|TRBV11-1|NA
TGTGCTAGCAGCCCCCTTGACAGCGGGAGTTACACCGGGGAGCTGTTTTTT
CASSPLDSGSYTGELFF
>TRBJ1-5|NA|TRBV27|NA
TGTGCCAGCAGCACCTATGAGGGTCAGCCCCAGCATTTT
CASSTYEGQPQHF
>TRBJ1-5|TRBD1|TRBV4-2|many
TGTGCCAGCAGCCAAGATGACAGGGGGAGCAATCAGCCCCAGCATTTT
CASSQDDRGSNQPQHF
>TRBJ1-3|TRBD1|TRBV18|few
TGTGCCAGCTCCCCGGACAGGGCCCGCTCTGGAAACACCATATATTTT
CASSPDRARSGNTIYF
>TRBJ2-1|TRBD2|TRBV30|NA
TGTGCCTGGAGTAGGACTAGCGGGGGCCAAGGTGAGCAGTTCTTC
CAWSRTSGGQGEQFF
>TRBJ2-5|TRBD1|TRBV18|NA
TGTGCCAGCTCCCCGGGACAGGGAAAGACCCAGTACTTC
CASSPGQGKTQYF
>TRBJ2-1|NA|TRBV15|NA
TGTGCCACCAGCAGAGATGTAGGCGGGGGCTATTACAATGAGCAGTTCTTC
CATSRDVGGGYYNEQFF
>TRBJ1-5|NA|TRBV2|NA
TGTGCCAGCTGTGGTGGGGAGGGTCAGCCCCAGCATTTT
CASCGGEGQPQHF
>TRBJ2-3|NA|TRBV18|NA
TGTGCCAGCTCGGGGACGGGAGCGTATGACACAGATACGCAGTATTTT
CASSGTGAYDTDTQYF
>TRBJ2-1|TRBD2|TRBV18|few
TGTGCCAGCTCACCTTTGGGACTAGCGGGCGACAATGAGCAGTTCTTC
CASSPLGLAGDNEQFF
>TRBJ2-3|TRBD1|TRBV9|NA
TGTGCCAGCAGCCCCCTCCGGGACAGCAGCACAGATACGCAGTATTTT
CASSPLRDSSTDTQYF
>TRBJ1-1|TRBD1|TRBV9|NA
TGTGCCAGCAGCCCGGACCCCCGACAGGGGAAGAACACTGAAGCTTTCTTT
CASSPDPRQGKNTEAFF
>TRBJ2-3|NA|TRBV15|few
TGTGCGGCGGGGAAAGATACGCAGTATTTT
CAAGKDTQYF
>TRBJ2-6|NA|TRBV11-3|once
TGTGCCAGCAGCTTAGCTGGGGCCGGGGCCAACGTCCTGACTTTC
CASSLAGAGANVLTF
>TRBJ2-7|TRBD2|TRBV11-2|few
TGTGCCAGCAGCTTAGGTCTTCTAGCGGGTTACCACGAGCAGTACTTC
CASSLGLLAGYHEQYF
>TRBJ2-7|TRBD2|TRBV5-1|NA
TGCGCCAGCAGCACGATTAGCGGGAGCTCCCCAATAGAGCAGTACTTC
CASSTISGSSPIEQYF
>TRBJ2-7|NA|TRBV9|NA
TGTGCCAGCTCCAAGAATCTGGCGGGCACCTACGAGCAGTACTTC
CASSKNLAGTYEQYF
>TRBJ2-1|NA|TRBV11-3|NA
TGTGCCAGCAGTGGACAGACCTACAATGAGCAGTTCTTC
CASSGQTYNEQFF
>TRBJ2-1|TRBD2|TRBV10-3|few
TGTGCCATCAGTACCCGGACTAGCGGGAGTGTGAATGAGCAGTTCTTC
CAISTRTSGSVNEQFF
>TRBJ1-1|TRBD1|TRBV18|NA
TGTGCCAGCTCAACAAGGGGACAGGGGATGACTGAAGCTTTCTTT
CASSTRGQGMTEAFF